These 25 T cell receptor beta chains were sequenced from one sample in a study of blood T cell repertoires in COVID-19. The method was immunoSEQ multiplex PCR; TCRdb's version includes in-frame clones alone and lacks a portion of them. The repertoire holds about 250,000 clones, with 70% to 90% as singletons. The sequenced sample was peripheral blood. The receptors were gathered from a man older than 75 with acute or convalescent COVID-19.

This chain uses TRBV7-8 with TRBJ1-5; 7 bases fit TRBD1. This CDR3 region has 15 residues. In germline, CDR1 is SGHVS, CDR2 FQNEAQ. V lost 4 bases, J lost 3 bases, and 6 bases stayed unmatched. CDR3 region: CASSSDRVNNQPQHF. CDR3 nucleotides: TGTGCCAGCAGCTCAGACAGGGTCAACAATCAGCCCCAGCATTTT.

In regard to this clone: At one end, the junction sequence differs from germline, possibly due to a read error. This chain uses TRBV7-7 with TRBJ2-1; the match to TRBD2 covers 9 bases. This CDR3 contains 14 residues. Per germline, CDR1 SSHAT and CDR2 FNYEAQ (reference sequence). The CDR3 region is CASSSEAGGNEQFF. The CDR3 DNA follows: TGTGCTAGCAGCTCAGAAGCGGGGGGCAATGAGCAGTTCTTC. Together with reference TRBV7-7 and TRBJ2-1, the CDR3 gives the full variable domain: GAGVSQSPRYKVTKRGQDVTLRCDPISSHATLYWYQQALGQGPEFLTYFNYEAQPDKSGLPSDRFSAERPEGSISTLTIQRTEQRDSAMYRCASSSEAGGNEQFFGPGTRLTVL.

In this sample, this clone turned up a few times. The gene calls are TRBV10-3 and TRBJ2-7; 12 bases align to TRBD1. CDR1 and CDR2 (germline): ENHRY, SYGVKD. V lost 2 bases to trimming and J lost 4 bases; unmatched junction nucleotides: 3. The CDR3 runs to 15 residues. The CDR3 bases are TGTGCCATCAGTGAGGGGACAGGGGGCCCGTACGAGCAGTACTTC. Its protein product is CAISEGTGGPYEQYF.

This clone was seen a single time. The rearrangement uses TRBV9 and TRBJ2-5; 9 positions match TRBD2. The V gene's germline CDR1 is SGDLS and CDR2 YYNGEE. V was pared by 4 bases and J by 5 bases, with 9 bases of the junction left unmatched. The CDR3 length is 15 residues. The CDR3 DNA sequence: TGTGCCAGCAGCCCATTAGCGGGAGTAGAGGAGACCCAGTACTTC. Translating gives CASSPLAGVEETQYF. The whole variable domain, remainder taken from reference TRBV9 and TRBJ2-5, is DSGVTQTPKHLITATGQRVTLRCSPRSGDLSVYWYQQSLDQGLQFLIQYYNGEERAKGNILERFSAQQFPDLHSELNLSSLELGDSALYFCASSPLAGVEETQYFGPGTRLLVL.

Of note for this clone: Other DNA sequences within the sample encode an identical CDR3. The rearrangement uses TRBV12-3 or TRBV12-4 and TRBJ1-1, with D perhaps matching TRBD1 (5 bases). CDR3 length: 13 amino acids. The ends were cut back, 6 bases at V and 1 base at J, with 9 bases in the middle. Here the CDR3 reads CASSLRGNTEAFF. The CDR3, as DNA: TGTGCCAGCAGCCTTAGGGGGAACACTGAAGCTTTCTTT.

CDR3 DNA: TGTGCCAGCAGCATCCAGGGTGGGTCCTACGAGCAGTACTTC. Translating gives CASSIQGGSYEQYF. The chain joins TRBV11-2 to TRBJ2-7, with a tentative D call TRBD1 (5 bases). V gave up 5 bases and J gave up 1 base, with 12 bases separating them. Germline CDR1 reads SGHAT; CDR2 reads FQNNGV. This CDR3 spans 14 amino acids.

This clone was counted once. The J gene is TRBJ2-1, the V gene TRBV11-2; TRBD1 agrees at 9 bases. CDR3 length equals 14 residues. Unmatched junction bases numbered 4, after V lost 5 bases and J lost 5 bases. The germline V gene has CDR1 SGHAT and CDR2 FQNNGV. The CDR3 sequence is CASSRDRVDNEQFF. The CDR3 nucleotides are TGTGCCAGCAGCAGGGACAGGGTCGACAATGAGCAGTTCTTC.

This clone was detected only a few times. The chain has TRBV4-3 and TRBJ2-5, with D maybe TRBD2 (6 bases). The CDR3 consists of 14 residues. V shed 1 base and J shed 5 bases, with 11 bases lying between them. Germline V gene lookup returns CDR1 LGHNA and CDR2 YSLEER. This CDR3 reads CASSQGEARETQYF. CDR3 in DNA: TGCGCCAGCAGCCAAGGGGAGGCGCGGGAGACCCAGTACTTC.

The rearrangement uses TRBV28 and TRBJ2-1; the match to TRBD2 covers 11 bases. With V trimmed by 6 bases and J by 6 bases, 13 bases remained unmatched. CDR1 and CDR2 from the germline V gene are MDHEN and SYDVKM. The CDR3 has 17 residues. The CDR3 here is CASSSILSGRAINEQFF. The CDR3 nucleotides read TGTGCCAGCAGCAGTATCCTTAGCGGGAGGGCGATCAATGAGCAGTTCTTC.

The chain couples TRBV5-1 to TRBJ1-4; D uncertain. The V and J ends lost 4 bases and 4 bases respectively, with 11 bases between them. This CDR3 comprises 14 residues. Germline V gives CDR1 SGHRS, CDR2 YFSETQ. This CDR3 reads CASSAGSLNEKLFF. Here the CDR3 DNA reads TGCGCCAGCAGCGCAGGCTCCCTTAATGAAAAACTGTTTTTT.

The chain joins TRBV7-9 to TRBJ1-6; 7 nucleotides align to TRBD1. CDR3 length: 15 amino acids. The V and J ends lost 4 bases and 6 bases, in that order; junction bases with no gene match: 6. The germline V gene has CDR1 SEHNR and CDR2 FQNEAQ (reference sequence). CDR3 region: CASSSHRGGNSPLHF. The CDR3 nucleotides read TGTGCCAGCAGCTCCCACAGGGGAGGTAATTCACCCCTCCACTTT.

The chain recombines TRBV5-4 with TRBJ2-2; no clear D. In germline, CDR1 is SGHNT, CDR2 YYREEE (reference sequence). The germline V and J ends were trimmed by 0 bases and 8 bases, with 11 bases remaining between them. The CDR3 is 14 residues long. In nucleotides, the CDR3 is TGTGCCAGCAGCTTGGACATCGCGGCAGGGGAGCTGTTTTTT. Its protein product is CASSLDIAAGELFF.

The chain links TRBV7-2 to TRBJ1-1; maybe TRBD1 (5 bases). Germline V lookup: CDR1 SGHTA, CDR2 FQGNSA. The CDR3 length is 13 residues. With 5 bases removed from V and 4 bases from J, the gap between germline ends came to 11 bases. The CDR3 DNA is TGTGCCAGCAGCCAGGGACTTATCACTGAAGCTTTCTTT. Protein product: CASSQGLITEAFF.

The chain recombines TRBV4-2 with TRBJ2-5; 8 bases are shared with TRBD1. Germline CDR1 LGHNA, CDR2 YNFKEQ. The CDR3 consists of 14 residues. The trim removed 2 bases at V and 4 bases at J, leaving 3 bases unmatched. The CDR3: CASSQPGGPETQYF. In DNA form, the CDR3 reads TGTGCCAGCAGCCAACCAGGGGGCCCAGAGACCCAGTACTTC.

The J gene is TRBJ2-7, the V gene TRBV7-8; TRBD1 aligns across 8 bases. CDR1 is SGHVS, CDR2 FQNEAQ, per germline. The CDR3 totals 15 residues. The V gene end was trimmed by 5 bases and the J gene end by 3 bases; junction bases not matched to a gene: 9. The CDR3 sequence is CASSLPGQEFYEQYF. The CDR3 DNA reads as TGTGCCAGCAGCCTCCCGGGACAGGAGTTCTACGAGCAGTACTTC.

This chain links TRBV27 with TRBJ1-4; a weak D match, TRBD1 (6 bases). Trimming removed 7 bases from V and 8 bases from J, with 14 bases in between. The V gene's germline CDR1 is MNHEY and CDR2 SMNVEV (reference sequence). The CDR3 runs to 13 residues. DNA of the CDR3: TGTGCCAGCAAAGGGCAGGGGAGAGAAAAACTGTTTTTT. Its translation: CASKGQGREKLFF.

The V gene is TRBV7-9, the J gene TRBJ2-2; D may be TRBD2 (6 bases). V dropped 1 base and J dropped 7 bases, with 13 bases sitting between them. Germline V gene sequence: CDR1 SEHNR, CDR2 FQNEAQ (reference sequence). This CDR3 has 15 amino acids. CDR3 nucleotides: TGTGCCAGCAGCTTAGACCTCCACGGGGGCGGGGAGCTGTTTTTT. Encoded protein: CASSLDLHGGGELFF.

In its sample, this clone was seen once. The V and J genes are TRBV5-4 and TRBJ1-3; D is unresolved. The CDR3 loop spans 14 amino acids. Trimming stripped 4 bases from V and 4 bases from J, with 12 bases between. The germline V gene has CDR1 SGHNT and CDR2 YYREEE (reference sequence). The CDR3 here is CASSDGVGGNTIYF. DNA for the CDR3: TGTGCCAGCAGCGACGGGGTAGGCGGAAACACCATATATTTT.

The rearrangement uses TRBV19 and TRBJ2-1, with TRBD2 identical over 11 bases. The V segment lost 7 bases and the J segment 6 bases; nucleotides outside the gene matches: 11. This CDR3 region has 16 residues. The germline V gene encodes CDR1 LNHDA and CDR2 SQIVND (reference sequence). The CDR3 here is CASKDTGTSGFNEQFF. CDR3 nucleotides: TGTGCCAGTAAAGATACCGGGACTAGCGGATTCAATGAGCAGTTCTTC.

The chain uses TRBV11-2 and TRBJ1-2; a weak D match, TRBD1 (6 bases). Germline V CDR1 and CDR2: SGHAT, FQNNGV. V gave up 2 bases and J gave up 8 bases, with 30 bases separating them. The CDR3 has 19 residues. The CDR3 loop reads CASSLSGGSRPGKMRGYTF. In DNA form, the CDR3 reads TGTGCCAGCAGCTTAAGTGGGGGCAGCCGGCCAGGGAAGATGAGGGGCTACACCTTC. The full variable domain, its missing parts supplied by reference TRBV11-2 and TRBJ1-2, is EAGVAQSPRYKIIEKRQSVAFWCNPISGHATLYWYQQILGQGPKLLIQFQNNGVVDDSQLPKDRFSAERLKGVDSTLKIQPAKLEDSAVYLCASSLSGGSRPGKMRGYTFGSGTRLTVV.

The chain carries TRBV28 and TRBJ2-3; 8 bases map to TRBD1. CDR1 MDHEN and CDR2 SYDVKM come from the germline V gene. With V trimmed by 5 bases and J by 0 bases, 7 bases remained unmatched. The CDR3 runs to 16 residues. The CDR3 sequence is CASSQTGGTSTDTQYF. The CDR3 DNA is TGTGCCAGCAGTCAAACAGGGGGTACTAGCACAGATACGCAGTATTTT.

A single count supports this clone. Within the sample, other DNA sequences also encode this same CDR3. The chain carries TRBV18 and TRBJ2-7, with a possible D match to TRBD1 (5 bases). The CDR3 is 12 residues long. Deletions cut 3 bases from V and 4 bases from J, with 7 bases between. CDR1 is KGHSH and CDR2 is LQKENI in the germline V gene. CDR3 nucleotides: TGTGCCAGCTCACCGGCAGGGTACGAGCAGTACTTC. Translating it yields CASSPAGYEQYF.

The gene calls are TRBV3-1 (or the pseudogene TRBV3-2) and TRBJ2-7; 9 bases match TRBD1. The germline V gene has CDR1 LGHDT and CDR2 YNNKEL (reference sequence). The CDR3 loop spans 15 amino acids. Losses at the gene ends were 5 bases for V and 4 bases for J; bases not matched to a gene: 9. The CDR3 region has the DNA TGTGCCAGCAGCACCCCATACAGGGGGCAATACGAGCAGTACTTC. Its protein is CASSTPYRGQYEQYF.

The V and J genes are TRBV7-9 and TRBJ2-3, with TRBD2 matching 7 bases. Germline loops: CDR1 SEHNR, CDR2 FQNEAQ (reference sequence). V lost 5 bases and J lost 2; bases outside the gene matches: 4. This CDR3 comprises 14 residues. CDR3 sequence reads: CASSPGGNTDTQYF. The DNA for the CDR3 is TGTGCCAGCAGCCCGGGGGGAAACACAGATACGCAGTATTTT.

The chain links TRBV29-1 to TRBJ2-3; 10 bases agree with TRBD2. With 0 bases clipped from V and 7 bases from J, the junction kept 7 bases outside the gene matches. This CDR3 region has 15 residues. Germline-derived CDR1 and CDR2 are SQVTM and ANQGSEA. The CDR3, as DNA: TGCAGCGTTGAAGATCCCAGCGGGAGGGGACATACGCAGTATTTT. Translated: CSVEDPSGRGHTQYF.